A selection of T cell receptor beta chains follows, all from one sample in a study of early stage breast cancer tumors. Measured with immunoSEQ multiplex PCR; TCRdb has only the in-frame clones, and not every one. The repertoire consists of some 58,000 clones, with 70% to 80% occurring once and the leading ten covering 3% to 4%. The specimen was blood. All receptors derive from a person aged 25 to 40 with breast cancer. Each CDR3 is given without its conserved first and last residue. Rows may omit the clone size; those that give it use once, few, many or a size class.

-	TRBJ1-1	TRBV18	ASSPPQTPTTEAF
once	TRBJ2-1	TRBV7-9	ASSLQGYNEQF
-	TRBJ2-1	TRBV4-3	ASSQEGGRASYNEQF
-	TRBJ2-7	TRBV7-2	ASRSLGGLYEQY
-	TRBJ2-1	TRBV10-3	AISLGGTYNEQF
-	TRBJ1-1	TRBV18	ASSPLGDREAF
-	TRBJ2-1	TRBV6-5	ASSSYRDLTNNEQF
-	TRBJ2-3	TRBV5-1	ASSLTGTSGRITDTQY
-	TRBJ2-7	TRBV6-4	ASTNWKGADKPYEQY
-	TRBJ2-1	TRBV7-2	ASSWSSGDEQF
-	TRBJ2-7	TRBV5-1	ASSRPGLAGIGEQY
-	TRBJ2-7	TRBV30	AWRSGTRLYEQY
-	TRBJ2-3	TRBV7-8	ASSFPTGGTDTQY
few	TRBJ1-2	TRBV9	ASSARIENYGYT
-	TRBJ2-3	TRBV13	ASSLGPGLAATDTQY
once	TRBJ2-7	TRBV10-3	AISGRWQGGPNEQY
-	TRBJ2-7	TRBV5-5	ASSLWQVDEQY
-	TRBJ2-7	TRBV7-7	ASSPLPDRTGPSLGYEQY
-	TRBJ2-6	TRBV5-6	ASSFSGANVLT
-	TRBJ1-2	TRBV10-3	ATKGGNNYGYT
-	TRBJ2-3	TRBV29-1	SVETPGTSGMSPDTQY
-	TRBJ1-2	TRBV2	ASSDPPGDMDGANYGYT
-	TRBJ2-1	TRBV5-1	ASSERTDNEQF
-	TRBJ2-7	TRBV27	ASSLLLGQGVYEQY
-	TRBJ2-7	TRBV27	ASSLKGAISYEQY
-	TRBJ1-3	TRBV7-9	ASSPTLGEGGNTIY